This T cell receptor beta chain was identified during a study of T cell repertoires in ileal Crohn's disease. Overall study results and limits: Compared with non-smokers, active smokers at surgery showed more clonal expansions. High-frequency clones were more common in sorted CD8 than CD4 cells.

V was pared by 5 bases and J by 5 bases, with 15 bases between. There are 14 residues in the CDR3. The germline CDR1 and CDR2 sequences are SNHLY and FYNNEI. Clones were read by immunoSEQ multiplex PCR, and TCRdb kept only the in-frame ones, dropping some. This table has about 14,000 clones, 82% appearing once. Patients were adults with ileal or ileocolonic Crohn's disease needing resection. As to this clone: Its antigen is unidentified.

V is TRBV2 and J is TRBJ1-1; no firm D call. Material for sequencing was ileal tissue. The source of this sequence is an adult with Crohn's disease. CDR3 amino acids: CASSPFSGGTEAFF. The DNA of the CDR3 is TGTGCCAGCAGTCCCTTTTCTGGCGGGACTGAAGCTTTCTTT.